The 16 T cell receptor beta chains presented below share a single source sample, sequenced in a study of T-cell memory formation after mild COVID-19. TCRdb recomputed calls from the 5' RACE reads with MiXCR, one row per CDR3 protein. The table lists roughly 580,000 distinct CDR3 sequences, about 20% of them singletons. Sequencing was performed on PBMCs or a T cell subset sorted from them (not recorded which). These receptors all come from an adult woman who had mild COVID-19 (a few samples of this study predate the infection). Cell type and time point are not known.

The V and J genes are TRBV3-1 and TRBJ2-3; TRBD2 is a possible D gene (6 bases). The CDR3 contains 15 residues. The V end was cut by 0 bases, the J end by 5 bases, with 12 bases between. Per germline, CDR1 LGHDT and CDR2 YNNKEL (reference sequence). The CDR3 DNA follows: TGTGCCAGCAGCCAAGATGGAGGGGTAGAAGATACGCAGTATTTT. Amino acid sequence: CASSQDGGVEDTQYF.

This clonotype was seen a handful of times. The rearrangement links TRBV7-2 to TRBJ2-3, with D perhaps matching TRBD2 (6 bases). CDR3 length: 14 residues. Per germline, CDR1 SGHTA and CDR2 FQGNSA. Deletions cut 4 bases from V and 4 bases from J, with 12 bases between. This CDR3 reads CASSSGVAADTQYF. CDR3 in DNA: TGTGCCAGCAGCTCCGGGGTAGCGGCAGATACGCAGTATTTT.

This clonotype has just a few counts. This chain joins TRBV6-2 or TRBV6-3 and TRBJ2-7; 11 positions match TRBD2. J lost 7 bases, V lost 0 bases, and 5 bases had no gene match. Germline CDR1 MNHEY, CDR2 SVGEGT. The length of the CDR3 is 15 residues. CDR3 region: CASSYSLAGVGEQYF. The CDR3 DNA is TGTGCCAGCAGTTACTCACTAGCGGGAGTGGGGGAGCAGTACTTC.

In this sample, this clonotype turned up a few times. The rearrangement joins TRBV7-3 to TRBJ2-1, with TRBD2 as a possible D gene (7 bases). CDR1 is SGHTA, CDR2 FQGTGA, per germline. The CDR3 contains 12 residues. V lost 8 bases and J 10 bases, leaving 15 bases between the germline ends. The CDR3 region has the DNA TGTGCCAGCCGGGGGGCGGGGGCCGAGCAGTTCTTC. It specifies CASRGAGAEQFF.

V usage is TRBV5-6 and J usage is TRBJ2-7; D unresolved. The CDR3 is made up of 14 amino acids. Germline-derived CDR1 and CDR2 are SGHDT and YYEEEE. V was cut by 4 bases and J by 4 bases, with 15 bases left in between. CDR3 nucleotide sequence: TGTGCCAGCAGCGGGCAGCGAAGGGATTACGAGCAGTACTTC. As protein: CASSGQRRDYEQYF.

This clonotype has only a few counts. The chain joins TRBV18 to TRBJ2-4, with 7 nucleotides matching TRBD2. The ends lost 5 bases at V and 9 bases at J; junction bases unmatched: 13. The CDR3 is 15 residues long. Germline V gene lookup returns CDR1 KGHSH and CDR2 LQKENI. CDR3 protein: CASSISWEGGSIQYF. CDR3 nucleotide sequence: TGTGCCAGCTCAATCTCGTGGGAGGGAGGAAGCATTCAGTACTTC.

The sample holds a few counts of this clonotype. The chain recombines TRBV7-9 with TRBJ1-1; no reliable D call. Trimming cost V 2 bases and J 0 bases, with 19 bases left between them. The V gene's germline CDR1 is SEHNR and CDR2 FQNEAQ (reference sequence). The CDR3 contains 18 residues. CDR3 region: CASSLWGGRLSMNTEAFF. CDR3 in DNA: TGTGCCAGCAGCTTATGGGGAGGACGGCTATCCATGAACACTGAAGCTTTCTTT.

The V and J genes are TRBV4-3 and TRBJ1-4; 9 bases are shared with TRBD1. The J segment lost 8 bases and the V segment lost 1 base, leaving 8 bases of the junction unmatched. This CDR3 contains 16 residues. Germline V gene data show CDR1 as LGHNA and CDR2 as YSLEER. The CDR3: CASSQAPTGGREKLFF. CDR3 nucleotide sequence: TGCGCCAGCAGCCAAGCTCCGACAGGGGGTCGGGAAAAACTGTTTTTT.

This clonotype was counted a few times. This chain links TRBV4-2 with TRBJ2-3; 7 nucleotides match TRBD2. From germline, CDR1 is LGHNA and CDR2 YNFKEQ. V shed 2 bases and J 2 bases; nucleotides not matched to a gene: 7. CDR3 length: 16 residues. The CDR3 loop is CASSQLSSGDTDTQYF. The CDR3 DNA reads TGTGCCAGCAGCCAACTATCTAGCGGCGACACAGATACGCAGTATTTT.

Only a few counts were recorded for this clonotype. This chain uses TRBV12-3 or TRBV12-4 with TRBJ2-2, with D tentatively TRBD1 (6 bases). Trimming left V 1 base short and J 3 bases short, with 9 bases between. CDR3 length equals 15 residues. CDR3 nucleotide sequence: TGTGCCAGCAGTTTAGTGCAGGGGTACACCGGGGAGCTGTTTTTT. Its protein product is CASSLVQGYTGELFF.

The rearrangement uses TRBV20-1 and TRBJ2-7; 13 nucleotides match TRBD2. V was pared by 0 bases and J by 5 bases, with 10 bases of the junction left unmatched. Germline loops: CDR1 DFQATT, CDR2 SNEGSKA (reference sequence). The length of the CDR3 is 17 residues. The CDR3 reads CSAREWTSGRSVHEQYF. The DNA for the CDR3 is TGCAGTGCTAGAGAGTGGACTAGCGGGAGATCGGTCCACGAGCAGTACTTC.

This clonotype was seen many times. V is TRBV9 and J is TRBJ2-3, with D unresolved. Germline loops: CDR1 SGDLS, CDR2 YYNGEE. The CDR3 consists of 13 residues. Deletions cut 2 bases from V and 2 bases from J, with 6 bases between. The CDR3 nucleotides read TGTGCCAGCAGCGTCGCTGACACAGATACGCAGTATTTT. This translates into CASSVADTDTQYF.

This chain connects TRBV4-1 to TRBJ2-1; 9 bases agree with TRBD1. V gave up 2 bases and J gave up 5 bases; unmatched junction bases: 7. This CDR3 is 16 amino acids long. CDR1 and CDR2 (germline): MGHRA, YSYEKL. CDR3 DNA: TGCGCCAGCAGCCAATCCCGGGACAGGGAAAACAATGAGCAGTTCTTC. This codes for CASSQSRDRENNEQFF.

V is TRBV11-2 and J is TRBJ2-5, with D uncertain. This CDR3 spans 11 amino acids. Germline loops: CDR1 SGHAT, CDR2 FQNNGV. V was clipped by 5 bases and J by 5 bases, with 6 bases between them. CDR3 nucleotide sequence: TGTGCCAGCAGCGTCTGGGAGACCCAGTACTTC. Protein: CASSVWETQYF.

The chain combines TRBV27 with TRBJ2-3; TRBD2 is a possible D gene (6 bases). V lost 6 bases, J lost 2 bases, and 15 bases lay in between. The V gene's germline CDR1 is MNHEY and CDR2 SMNVEV (reference sequence). This CDR3 contains 15 residues. CDR3 in amino acids: CASRIGLSNTDTQYF. The CDR3 DNA sequence: TGTGCCAGCAGGATAGGACTAAGTAACACAGATACGCAGTATTTT.

This clonotype appeared a few times. V and J are TRBV4-1 and TRBJ1-1; 8 bases match TRBD1. V shed 3 bases, J shed 1 base, and the junction held 4 bases outside the gene matches. The CDR3 spans 15 residues. The germline V gene encodes CDR1 MGHRA and CDR2 YSYEKL. CDR3 in amino acids: CASSHSGQANTEAFF. The CDR3 DNA follows: TGCGCCAGCAGCCATTCGGGACAGGCGAACACTGAAGCTTTCTTT.